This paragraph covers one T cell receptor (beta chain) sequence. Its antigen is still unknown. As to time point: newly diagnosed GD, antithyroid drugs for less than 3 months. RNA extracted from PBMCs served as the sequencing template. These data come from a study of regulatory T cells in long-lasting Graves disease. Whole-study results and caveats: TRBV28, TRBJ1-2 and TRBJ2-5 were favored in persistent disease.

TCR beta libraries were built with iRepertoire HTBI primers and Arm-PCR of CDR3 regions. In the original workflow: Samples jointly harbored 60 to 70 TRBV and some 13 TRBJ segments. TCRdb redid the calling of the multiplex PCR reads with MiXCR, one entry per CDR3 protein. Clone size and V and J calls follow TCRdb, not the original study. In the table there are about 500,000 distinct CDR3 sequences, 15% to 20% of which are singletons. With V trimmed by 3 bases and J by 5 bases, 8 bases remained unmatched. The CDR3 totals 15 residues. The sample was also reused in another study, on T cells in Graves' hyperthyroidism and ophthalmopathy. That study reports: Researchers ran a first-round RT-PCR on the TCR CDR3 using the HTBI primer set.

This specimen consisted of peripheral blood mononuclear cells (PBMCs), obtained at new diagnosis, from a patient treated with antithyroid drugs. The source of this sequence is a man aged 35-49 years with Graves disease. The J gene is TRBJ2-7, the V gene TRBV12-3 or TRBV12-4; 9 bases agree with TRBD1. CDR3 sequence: CASSFRTGAGDEQYF. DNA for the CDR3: TGTGCCAGCAGTTTCAGGACAGGGGCCGGCGACGAGCAGTACTTC.